This TCR beta chain is drawn from a study of blood T cell repertoires in COVID-19. Study background: Spain, Italy and the United States supplied samples that represented acute and convalescent COVID-19. PBMCs, B-cell-depleted T cells, or T cells provided the cDNA or gDNA that made up the material.

Across 20 to 25 US areas, participants ranged in age from about 18 to 100 years. Researchers sorted participants into cohorts using their self-reported clinical history. This CDR3 is 15 amino acids long. Between the trimmed V and J ends, which lost 0 bases and 8 bases, there was a span of 14 bases. Per germline, CDR1 SGHRS and CDR2 YFSETQ. Profiling relied on immunoSEQ multiplex PCR, and the TCRdb table lists in-frame clones only, not all of them. This table has about 160,000 clones, roughly 84% appearing once. This TCR was sampled from a man in his sixties who had recovered from COVID-19. The sample taken for sequencing was PBMCs or T cells enriched from blood (not recorded which). V usage is TRBV5-1 and J usage is TRBJ1-4; no clear D gene. As DNA, the CDR3 is TGCGCCAGCAGCTTGGTACGTTCAGGATCCGAAAAACTGTTTTTT. Translation: CASSLVRSGSEKLFF.